The T cell receptor beta chain under discussion was sequenced for a study of blood T cells in healthy people across ages. Study-level findings and limits: With unsorted PBMCs, a conclusive comparison of naive versus antigen-experienced cells was not possible. Age brought a roughly linear fall in TCR beta diversity measured per million T cells.

There are a few counts of this clonotype. The antigen remains undetermined. This CDR3 has 13 amino acids. The V end lost 6 bases, the J end lost 3 bases, and 15 bases lay between the germline ends. Germline V gene data show CDR1 as DFQATT and CDR2 as SNEGSKA (reference sequence). The second PCR ran about 6 to 12 cycles with a sample-barcoded 5' primer and J-beta primers. MiXCR was run by TCRdb on the 5' RACE reads, yielding one entry per CDR3 protein. The sample includes about 1,400,000 distinct CDR3 sequences, roughly 45% of them seen just once. This receptor was obtained from a woman aged 18-29 years in good health. Sequenced input: blood. V and J are TRBV20-1 and TRBJ2-7; D is unclear. This CDR3 is CSAPRGSNYEQYF. DNA of the CDR3: TGCAGTGCCCCCCGAGGATCCAACTACGAGCAGTACTTC.